A single TCR beta chain is shown here with its context. The patients chosen for sequencing had shown expansion of CD8+CD57+ cells (detected by flow cytometry). The sample originates from a study of CD8+CD57+ T cells in acquired aplastic anemia. The overall study: On average, sorted CD4+ and CD8+ cells gave about 3.1 ug of DNA.

Genomic DNA served as template for TCR beta VDJ and CDR3 profiling. TCRdb ran MiXCR on the reads and lists one entry per CDR3 protein. Here the sample spans fewer than 200,000 distinct CDR3 sequences, about 50% being singletons. Sequencing used sorted CD4+, CD8+, or CD8+CD57+ T cells (not recorded which) from PBMCs. The clonotype comes from a human donor with aplastic anemia.

CDR3 nucleotide sequence: TGTGCCAGCAGCCAACTAGCGGGGGAAGGAGAGACCCAGTACTTC. Translation: CASSQLAGEGETQYF. The J gene is TRBJ2-5, the V gene TRBV7-3; 11 bases fit TRBD2. Germline V gives CDR1 SGHTA, CDR2 FQGTGA. This CDR3 comprises 15 residues. The V segment lost 5 bases and the J segment 4 bases; nucleotides outside the gene matches: 6.